This TCR beta chain was obtained from a study of T cells after posttransplantation cyclophosphamide. There are 14 residues in the CDR3. From germline, CDR1 is SGHDN and CDR2 FVKESK. Losses at the gene ends were 5 bases for V and 5 bases for J; bases not matched to a gene: 6. As for this clone: The antigen is not known.

Findings of the study overall: Donor CD8+ memory clones often dominated recipient blood repertoires at later times. TRB clonality was highly associated with recipient CMV seropositivity and reactivation. Skin or GI-infiltrating T cells shared few TRB sequences with blood.

Here immunoSEQ multiplex PCR was the method, and the copy in TCRdb shows in-frame clones only, minus some. The table shows more than 50,000 clones, with about 82% occurring only once. The chain combines TRBV14 with TRBJ2-5, with TRBD2 identical over 9 bases. What was sequenced was PBMCs. The clonotype was recovered from a man aged 25-45 years with a blood cancer, CMV-positive, and with a related stem cell donor. The CDR3 sequence is CASSDLAGRETQYF. Here the CDR3 DNA reads TGTGCCAGCAGCGACCTAGCGGGAAGGGAGACCCAGTACTTC.